The present T cell receptor (beta chain) was sequenced within a study of persistence of HIV-infected CD4 T cells. The stimulus was an HIV-1 Gag 15-mer peptide pool, roughly 1 ug/peptide/mL. Responding CD4+ T cells were sorted by upregulation of both CD40 ligand and CD69. Undetectable plasma HIV-1 RNA below 50 copies/mL lasted at least 4 years. This CDR3 comprises 14 residues. Germline assignment: CDR1 SGHNT and CDR2 YYREEE (reference sequence). V dropped 0 bases and J dropped 9; count of bases not matched to a gene: 3. Note on this clone: Antigen specificity is unknown.

Sequencing used immunoSEQ version 4 in survey mode. TCRdb's copy holds only in-frame clones and misses some; the assay was immunoSEQ multiplex PCR. The profile shows about 14,000 clones, 66% of them singletons. Sample: CD4+ T cells sorted from PBMCs after roughly 19-hour stimulation, taken from a patient who received antiretroviral therapy. This clonotype originated in an adult man with HIV who was CMV-seropositive. The chain couples TRBV5-4 to TRBJ1-6; 7 bases agree with TRBD1. CDR3 bases: TGTGCCAGCAGCTTGGGACAGGGCGGTTCACCCCTCCACTTT. Its translation: CASSLGQGGSPLHF.